These 14 T cell receptor beta chains were sequenced from one sample in a study of response to subunit inactivated influenza vaccine. Using its own MiXCR run on the RT-PCR reads, TCRdb lists one record per CDR3 protein. Counted here are about 520,000 distinct CDR3 sequences, 25% occurring once; the ten biggest clones make up 1.5% to 2%. The sample consisted of CD4+ T cells sorted from PBMCs, taken around 5 days after vaccination. The receptor set was obtained from a man aged 50 or older who received an inactivated influenza vaccine.

This clonotype was picked up a small number of times. This chain links TRBV12-3 or TRBV12-4 with TRBJ2-7; D may be TRBD1 (7 bases). The V end lost 5 bases, the J end lost 3 bases, and 17 bases lay between the germline ends. The CDR3 is 15 residues long. As DNA, the CDR3 is TGTGCCAGCAGTCGACAGGGTTTGGGGGGCTACGAGCAGTACTTC. Its translation is CASSRQGLGGYEQYF.

The V call is TRBV7-2, the J call TRBJ2-7; maybe TRBD1 (6 bases). The CDR3 extends over 15 amino acids. Trimming took 7 bases from V and 3 from J, leaving 19 bases between them. CDR1 SGHTA and CDR2 FQGNSA come from the germline V gene. This chain's CDR3 is CASTVGDTYFYEQYF. CDR3 DNA sequence: TGTGCCAGCACCGTGGGGGACACCTACTTCTACGAGCAGTACTTC.

The V and J genes are TRBV7-9 and TRBJ2-3; unclear D gene. The CDR3 runs 13 residues. With 1 base removed from V and 4 bases from J, the gap between germline ends came to 6 bases. Germline V gene sequence: CDR1 SEHNR, CDR2 FQNEAQ (reference sequence). This CDR3 reads CASSLGTPDTQYF. For the CDR3, the DNA is TGTGCCAGCAGCTTAGGCACCCCAGATACGCAGTATTTT.

The chain employs TRBV29-1 and TRBJ2-3; D may be TRBD2 (6 bases). Germline V lookup: CDR1 SQVTM, CDR2 ANQGSEA. V was cut by 7 bases and J by 5 bases, with 19 bases left in between. The CDR3 length is 14 residues. In DNA form, the CDR3 reads TGCAGCGCTGCCCCCGGGAGAAGGATAGATACGCAGTATTTT. It specifies CSAAPGRRIDTQYF.

This clonotype was seen a handful of times. The chain has TRBV7-2 and TRBJ2-7; maybe TRBD1 (6 bases). V lost 4 bases to trimming and J lost 2 bases, with 12 bases between them. CDR1 and CDR2 (germline): SGHTA, FQGNSA. This CDR3 region has 14 residues. Here the CDR3 reads CASSSGTPTYEQYF. The CDR3 DNA sequence: TGTGCCAGCAGCTCCGGGACACCCACCTACGAGCAGTACTTC.

This clonotype has more than one count but fewer than ten. The DNA for the CDR3 is TGCAGTGCTACTCGGACAGGGAAAGACACCATATATTTT. Translation gives CSATRTGKDTIYF. The chain couples TRBV20-1 to TRBJ1-3, with TRBD1 matching 8 bases. Germline CDR1 is DFQATT and CDR2 is SNEGSKA (reference sequence). V shed 4 bases, J shed 8 bases, and the junction held 7 bases outside the gene matches. CDR3 length: 13 residues.

This clonotype has ten or more counts. V usage is TRBV5-5 and J usage is TRBJ2-5; D may be TRBD2 (7 bases). V lost 4 bases and J 4 bases, leaving 14 bases between the germline ends. The germline gives CDR1 SGHKS, CDR2 YYEKEE (reference sequence). The CDR3 has 14 amino acids. The CDR3 coding sequence is TGTGCCAGCAGCCGGCCGGGGGGCGTAGAGACCCAGTACTTC. It yields the protein CASSRPGGVETQYF.

In this sample, this clonotype turned up a few times. The chain employs TRBV12-3 or TRBV12-4 and TRBJ1-5; D remains unclear. The CDR3 length is 13 residues. V shed 5 bases and J shed 4 bases, with 9 bases lying between them. The CDR3 DNA follows: TGTGCCAGCAGTCCTTTCGGGAATCAGCCCCAGCATTTT. Translating it yields CASSPFGNQPQHF.

This rearrangement joins TRBV5-5 to TRBJ2-7, with 9 bases lining up with TRBD1. Per germline, CDR1 SGHKS and CDR2 YYEKEE (reference sequence). CDR3 length: 16 amino acids. The junction had 12 bases not matched to a gene; V was cut back by 5 bases and J by 3 bases. CDR3 residues: CASRPGEGQGSYEQYF. CDR3 DNA sequence: TGTGCCAGCAGACCGGGGGAAGGACAGGGGAGCTACGAGCAGTACTTC.

The chain combines TRBV29-1 with TRBJ2-7, with 8 bases matching TRBD1. The CDR3 is made up of 12 amino acids. The V gene's germline CDR1 is SQVTM and CDR2 ANQGSEA. V lost 6 bases to trimming and J lost 3 bases; unmatched junction nucleotides: 4. Written as DNA, the CDR3 is TGCAGCGTCAAGGGGACAGGCTACGAGCAGTACTTC. Residues: CSVKGTGYEQYF.

This clonotype was detected a few times. CDR3 nucleotides: TGCGCCAGCAGCTTCAGCCCAGCGGGGGGTACAGATACGCAGTATTTT. Protein product: CASSFSPAGGTDTQYF. The rearrangement uses TRBV5-1 and TRBJ2-3, with TRBD2 identical over 9 bases. Unmatched junction bases numbered 7, after V lost 2 bases and J lost 3 bases. Germline V gene data show CDR1 as SGHRS and CDR2 as YFSETQ. The CDR3 runs to 16 residues. The complete variable domain, with remaining parts taken from reference TRBV5-1 and TRBJ2-3, reads KAGVTQTPRYLIKTRGQQVTLSCSPISGHRSVSWYQQTPGQGLQFLFEYFSETQRNKGNFPGRFSGRQFSNSRSEMNVSTLELGDSALYLCASSFSPAGGTDTQYFGPGTRLTVL.

The gene calls are TRBV3-1 and TRBJ1-5; D uncertain. The ends were cut back, 3 bases at V and 0 bases at J, with 15 bases in the middle. The CDR3 extends over 17 amino acids. Germline CDR1 is LGHDT and CDR2 is YNNKEL (reference sequence). The CDR3 nucleotides are TGTGCCAGCAGCCACAATCGAAGTGGGGATAGCAATCAGCCCCAGCATTTT. Protein sequence: CASSHNRSGDSNQPQHF.

This clonotype was recorded a few times. The V call is TRBV29-1, the J call TRBJ2-5; D is undetermined. Trimming removed 0 bases from V and 2 bases from J, with 7 bases in between. Per germline, CDR1 SQVTM and CDR2 ANQGSEA. This CDR3 comprises 13 residues. For the CDR3, the DNA is TGCAGCGTTGAAGATCTGAGGCAAGAGACCCAGTACTTC. Its protein is CSVEDLRQETQYF.

This clonotype was picked up a small number of times. The rearrangement uses TRBV7-2 and TRBJ2-3; D not certain. This CDR3 spans 14 amino acids. CDR1 and CDR2 (germline): SGHTA, FQGNSA. V was clipped by 3 bases and J by 3 bases, with 10 bases between them. This CDR3 is CASSLGMGTDTQYF. In DNA form, the CDR3 reads TGTGCCAGCAGCTTGGGGATGGGGACAGATACGCAGTATTTT.